A selection of T cell receptor beta chains follows, all from one sample in a study of T cells in Graves' hyperthyroidism and ophthalmopathy. TCRdb recomputed calls from the multiplex PCR reads with MiXCR, one row per CDR3 protein. The profile shows roughly 800,000 distinct CDR3 sequences, roughly 40% of them singletons. The source material was blood. The source of these receptors is a man between 18 and 29 years old with Graves' hyperthyroidism. Each CDR3 is given without its conserved first and last residue. The order of the fields is clone size, J gene, V gene, CDR3 protein. Only part of the rows carry a size: once, few, many, or a class if the clone is expanded.

.,TRBJ1-4,TRBV4-1,ASSHGGELF
many,TRBJ1-5,TRBV12-3/TRBV12-4,ASSTTGPHQPQH
.,TRBJ2-5,TRBV29-1,SVEQGTQY
many,TRBJ1-3,TRBV7-9,ASSLEETIY
.,TRBJ1-1,TRBV7-2,ASSQSGRGLI
.,TRBJ1-2,TRBV25-1,ASPPTGKGYT
many,TRBJ1-2,TRBV29-1,SVSPGQVSDGYT
.,TRBJ1-2,TRBV6-5,ASASGTGSPAGYT
.,TRBJ2-7,TRBV4-1,ASSQASEGEQY
many,TRBJ1-2,TRBV2,ASSEVGTMGYGYT
.,TRBJ2-7,TRBV12-3/TRBV12-4,ASSAQGTNYEQY
.,TRBJ1-3,TRBV9,ASSVDGAVGNTIY
few,TRBJ2-2,TRBV10-3,AISLDRGLTGTGELF
many,TRBJ1-1,TRBV25-1,ASSERSRVEAF
.,TRBJ2-5,TRBV15,ATSGKDRLGETQY
.,TRBJ2-6,TRBV7-9,ASSSLGSRSVLT
.,TRBJ1-1,TRBV10-3,AISPGGKLEAF
few,TRBJ1-1,TRBV4-1,ASSQEEAGGTEAF
few,TRBJ2-5,TRBV25-1,ASSWGVRGQAQETQY
.,TRBJ2-5,TRBV12-3/TRBV12-4,ASSYSGVAGKGETQY
few,TRBJ1-1,TRBV5-6,ASSSITGGGTEAF
many,TRBJ1-5,TRBV20-1,SATGTGRNQPQH
many,TRBJ2-6,TRBV20-1,SASNSGANVLT
many,TRBJ2-2,TRBV10-3,AISSGDTGELF
.,TRBJ1-3,TRBV5-4,AFTGGNTIY
.,TRBJ2-7,TRBV7-2,ASSQATGGYEQY
few,TRBJ1-5,TRBV6-6,ASSTARQNGNQPQH
.,TRBJ1-3,TRBV24-1,ATSDLQGQGHHENTIY
few,TRBJ1-2,TRBV19,ASSIDRGRAGYT